Below, 14 T cell receptor beta chains from the same sample are listed, as sequenced in a study of T cells expressing NK-cell markers. TCRdb re-analyzed the 5' RACE reads; it lists each CDR3 protein once, without DNA. The sample holds 550,000 to 600,000 distinct CDR3 sequences. Sequencing used blood T cells: a sorted CD56 or NKG2C T cell subset, CD4+ or CD8+ T cells, or bulk PBMC T cells (not recorded which). The receptor set was obtained from a man between 18 and 29 years old in good health.

This chain uses TRBV7-6 with TRBJ1-1. CDR1 is SGHVS, CDR2 FNYEAQ, per germline. CDR3 length: 13 amino acids. CDR3 sequence: CASSYREHTEAFF.

The rearrangement uses TRBV7-9 and TRBJ2-5; TCRdb's D call of TRBD1 is untestable without DNA. CDR3 length: 17 residues. Germline CDR1 is SEHNR and CDR2 is FQNEAQ (reference sequence). The CDR3 sequence: CASSLAGGRPAVETQYF.

The chain has TRBV5-1 and TRBJ2-1; TCRdb's D call, TRBD2, is unchecked because there is no DNA. The length of the CDR3 is 16 residues. The V gene's germline CDR1 is SGHRS and CDR2 YFSETQ. The CDR3 sequence is CASSPPGVAGLNEQFF. The full variable domain, in which reference TRBV5-1 and TRBJ2-1 provide the parts outside the CDR3, is KAGVTQTPRYLIKTRGQQVTLSCSPISGHRSVSWYQQTPGQGLQFLFEYFSETQRNKGNFPGRFSGRQFSNSRSEMNVSTLELGDSALYLCASSPPGVAGLNEQFFGPGTRLTVL.

The chain joins TRBV30 to TRBJ2-7; TCRdb names TRBD1, which stays unverified in the absence of DNA. The CDR3 runs 13 residues. The germline V gene has CDR1 GTSNPN and CDR2 SVGIG (reference sequence). CDR3 sequence: CAWSVARGNEQYF.

The rearrangement uses TRBV5-1 and TRBJ2-3. The CDR3 consists of 14 residues. Germline lookup yields CDR1 SGHRS and CDR2 YFSETQ. The CDR3: CASSPRTSTDTQYF.

This chain joins TRBV12-3 or TRBV12-4 and TRBJ2-1; the TCRdb call, TRBD2, lacks DNA for checking. CDR3 size: 12 residues. This CDR3 is CASSLVGLVQFF.

The chain couples TRBV28 to TRBJ2-1; TCRdb names TRBD1, which stays unverified in the absence of DNA. This CDR3 contains 15 residues. The V gene's germline CDR1 is MDHEN and CDR2 SYDVKM. CDR3: CASTLRGLGRNEQFF.

The chain employs TRBV10-3 and TRBJ1-5; TCRdb designates TRBD1, a call that cannot be tested without DNA. Germline V lookup: CDR1 ENHRY, CDR2 SYGVKD. This CDR3 comprises 14 residues. CDR3: CATQDRSSNQPQHF.

The J gene is TRBJ2-1, the V gene TRBV25-1; TCRdb indicates TRBD1, and absent DNA this call remains unverified. Germline values: CDR1 MGHDK, CDR2 SYGVNS. The CDR3 consists of 15 residues. CDR3 loop: CASRTPGLGLGEQFF.

The rearrangement links TRBV12-3 or TRBV12-4 to TRBJ2-6; TCRdb indicates TRBD2, and absent DNA this call remains unverified. The CDR3 has 18 amino acids. CDR3 region: CASTTRGPLLSGANVLTF.

The chain carries TRBV13 and TRBJ2-2; the D call of TRBD2 rests on TCRdb alone, since no DNA is present to check it. This CDR3 comprises 17 residues. Germline CDR1 reads PRHDT; CDR2 reads FYEKMQ (reference sequence). CDR3 loop: CASSPGLAGGGTGELFF.

V is TRBV5-1 and J is TRBJ2-3; TCRdb's D gene call, TRBD2, goes unchecked for lack of DNA. In germline, CDR1 is SGHRS, CDR2 YFSETQ. CDR3 size: 16 residues. This chain's CDR3 is CASSLSAGGGTDTQYF.

The chain couples TRBV7-2 to TRBJ1-2. Germline loops: CDR1 SGHTA, CDR2 FQGNSA. This CDR3 contains 14 residues. The CDR3 sequence is CASSLTPPAYVYTF. Together with reference TRBV7-2 and TRBJ1-2, the CDR3 gives the full variable domain: GAGVSQSPSNKVTEKGKDVELRCDPISGHTALYWYRQSLGQGLEFLIYFQGNSAPDKSGLPSDRFSAERTGGSVSTLTIQRTQQEDSAVYLCASSLTPPAYVYTFGSGTRLTVV.

The rearrangement uses TRBV11-2 and TRBJ2-3. The V gene's germline CDR1 is SGHAT and CDR2 FQNNGV. The CDR3 is made up of 13 amino acids. CDR3 loop: CASQISSTDTQYF.